The 26 T cell receptor beta chains reported below all come from one sample, sequenced in a study of T cell repertoires in cytomegalovirus infection. TCRdb re-called the reads through MiXCR, storing one row per CDR3 protein. The sample holds more than 650,000 distinct CDR3 sequences, 35% to 40% seen once. Sample: PBMCs. The receptors here all came from a human donor in good health (CMV status not recorded). Some clones in this sample may be carry-over from other donors' samples.

The V call is TRBV19, the J call TRBJ1-5; TRBD1 aligns across 12 bases. CDR3 length: 17 amino acids. V dropped 5 bases and J dropped 0; count of bases not matched to a gene: 5. The germline V gene encodes CDR1 LNHDA and CDR2 SQIVND (reference sequence). The CDR3 nucleotides are TGTGCCAGTAGTGCCCGGGACAGGGGGCTTAGCAATCAGCCCCAGCATTTT. It translates to CASSARDRGLSNQPQHF.

This chain uses TRBV9 with TRBJ1-2; D may be TRBD1 (6 bases). Trimming took off 4 bases at V and 4 bases at J, with 26 bases between the two ends. The CDR3 extends over 18 amino acids. Germline V gives CDR1 SGDLS, CDR2 YYNGEE. CDR3: CASSSRGGGTNPGYGYTF. The CDR3 DNA follows: TGTGCCAGCAGCTCCCGAGGGGGGGGGACAAATCCTGGCTATGGCTACACCTTC.

V is TRBV15 and J is TRBJ1-1; no clear D gene. Germline CDR1 is LNHNV and CDR2 is YYDKDF (reference sequence). Trimming shortened V by 7 bases and J by 1 base, and 16 bases separated the two germline ends. The length of the CDR3 is 15 residues. CDR3: CATTNAGTANTEAFF. CDR3 bases: TGTGCCACCACAAATGCGGGAACGGCGAACACTGAAGCTTTCTTT.

V usage is TRBV5-5 and J usage is TRBJ2-1; 11 bases align to TRBD2. The CDR3 has 16 amino acids. V gave up 0 bases and J gave up 4 bases; unmatched junction bases: 3. The germline CDR1 and CDR2 sequences are SGHKS and YYEKEE (reference sequence). Here the CDR3 reads CASSLVLAGVYNEQFF. In nucleotides, the CDR3 is TGTGCCAGCAGCTTGGTACTAGCGGGAGTATACAATGAGCAGTTCTTC. The variable domain in full, with the rest retrieved from reference TRBV5-5 and TRBJ2-1, is DAGVTQSPTHLIKTRGQQVTLRCSPISGHKSVSWYQQVLGQGPQFIFQYYEKEERGRGNFPDRFSARQFPNYSSELNVNALLLGDSALYLCASSLVLAGVYNEQFFGPGTRLTVL.

This clonotype was picked up a small number of times. One end of the junction is discordant with germline, which a read error may explain. The V gene is TRBV7-7, the J gene TRBJ2-3; 7 bases are shared with TRBD1. CDR1 is SSHAT and CDR2 is FNYEAQ in the germline V gene (reference sequence). The CDR3 sequence is 15 residues long. DNA of the CDR3: TGTGCTAGCAGCCCGACAGGGTCTAGCACAGATACGCAGTATTTT. Its translation is CASSPTGSSTDTQYF.

Ten or more counts support this clonotype. V is TRBV7-2 and J is TRBJ2-1, with D uncertain. V was shortened by 5 bases and J by 0 bases, with 11 bases between the two germline ends. Germline lookup yields CDR1 SGHTA and CDR2 FQGNSA. This CDR3 is built from 15 residues. CDR3 residues: CASSATWGSYNEQFF. The CDR3 DNA is TGTGCCAGCAGCGCAACCTGGGGCTCCTACAATGAGCAGTTCTTC.

Written as DNA, the CDR3 is TGCGCCAGCCCTGGGACAGACAATCAGCCCCAGCATTTT. Translation: CASPGTDNQPQHF. The chain employs TRBV5-1 and TRBJ1-5; 7 bases agree with TRBD1. CDR1 is SGHRS and CDR2 is YFSETQ in the germline V gene. The CDR3 spans 13 residues. After removal of 7 bases from V and 3 bases from J, the junction contained 4 bases not matched to a gene.

The chain has TRBV28 and TRBJ2-2, with 9 positions matching TRBD2. CDR1 and CDR2 from the germline V gene are MDHEN and SYDVKM. Trimming cost V 2 bases and J 5 bases; bases outside gene matches: 3. This CDR3 spans 15 amino acids. The CDR3 reads CASSLHSGSTGELFF. Here the CDR3 DNA reads TGTGCCAGCAGTTTACATAGCGGGAGTACCGGGGAGCTGTTTTTT. The complete variable domain, with remaining parts taken from reference TRBV28 and TRBJ2-2, reads DVKVTQSSRYLVKRTGEKVFLECVQDMDHENMFWYRQDPGLGLRLIYFSYDVKMKEKGDIPEGYSVSREKKERFSLILESASTNQTSMYLCASSLHSGSTGELFFGEGSRLTVL.

Of note for this clonotype: One junction end does not reproduce the germline sequence, and a read error may be involved. V and J are TRBV12-3 or TRBV12-4 and TRBJ2-3; 14 positions match TRBD2. The CDR3 loop spans 15 amino acids. For the CDR3, the DNA is TGTGCCAGCAGTTCGGGACTAGCGGGAGTGAATACGCTGTATTTT. Translating gives CASSSGLAGVNTLYF.

This clonotype showed up just a few times. The V call is TRBV12-3 or TRBV12-4, the J call TRBJ1-1; D not certain. V was clipped by 1 base and J by 5 bases, with 8 bases between them. The CDR3 is 13 amino acids. The DNA of the CDR3 is TGTGCCAGCAGTTTAGGGGTATGGACTGAAGCTTTCTTT. Translated, it gives CASSLGVWTEAFF.

This clonotype has only a few counts. The CDR3 here is CASSFAAGSTDTQYF. CDR3 nucleotides: TGTGCCAGCAGTTTCGCAGCGGGGAGCACAGATACGCAGTATTTT. V gene TRBV12-3 or TRBV12-4 combines with J gene TRBJ2-3, with 7 bases matching TRBD2. There are 15 residues in the CDR3. V was pared by 3 bases and J by 0 bases, with 3 bases of the junction left unmatched.

The chain links TRBV7-8 to TRBJ2-3; 8 bases agree with TRBD2. Germline values: CDR1 SGHVS, CDR2 FQNEAQ. The CDR3 covers 16 residues. The J segment lost 4 bases and the V segment lost 1 base, leaving 7 bases of the junction unmatched. DNA of the CDR3: TGTGCCAGCAGCTTAGTCGGGACTAGATCCCCAGATACGCAGTATTTT. Translating gives CASSLVGTRSPDTQYF.

This clonotype turned up a few times. The chain couples TRBV5-8 to TRBJ2-4, with a tentative D call TRBD2 (5 bases). Germline V gene lookup returns CDR1 SGHTS and CDR2 YDEGEE. The CDR3 has 15 amino acids. The V end lost 2 bases, the J end lost 0 bases, and 9 bases lay between the germline ends. CDR3 coding DNA: TGTGCCAGCAGCTTTTCTCGGGGAGCCAAAAACATTCAGTACTTC. It specifies CASSFSRGAKNIQYF.

The chain couples TRBV6-1 to TRBJ2-1; 7 nucleotides line up with TRBD2. This CDR3 contains 14 residues. With 7 bases clipped from V and 2 bases from J, the junction kept 5 bases outside the gene matches. The germline V gene has CDR1 MNHNS and CDR2 SASEGT. The CDR3 DNA sequence: TGTGCCAGCAATGGGGGAGGGCCCTACAATGAGCAGTTCTTC. Encoded protein: CASNGGGPYNEQFF.

The chain combines TRBV28 with TRBJ2-2; 7 bases are a match to TRBD1. J lost 3 bases, V lost 5 bases, and 6 bases had no gene match. The germline gives CDR1 MDHEN, CDR2 SYDVKM. This CDR3 is 15 amino acids long. CDR3 sequence reads: CASSTLDRDTGELFF. The CDR3 nucleotides are TGTGCCAGCAGTACCCTCGACAGGGACACCGGGGAGCTGTTTTTT.

This chain links TRBV28 with TRBJ1-6; D is uncertain. The CDR3 length is 11 residues. Trimming shortened V by 6 bases and J by 7 bases, and 4 bases separated the two germline ends. Germline CDR1 is MDHEN and CDR2 is SYDVKM. The CDR3 sequence: CASRRNSPLHF. CDR3 nucleotides: TGTGCCAGCAGGAGGAATTCACCCCTCCACTTT.

This clonotype was counted between two and nine times. V and J are TRBV7-4 and TRBJ2-7; D is ambiguous. CDR3 size: 12 residues. The V and J ends lost 5 bases and 4 bases respectively, with 9 bases between them. Germline V gives CDR1 SGHVT, CDR2 SQSDAQ. CDR3 region: CASSGLRYEQYF. The CDR3 nucleotides read TGTGCCAGCAGCGGTCTACGATACGAGCAGTACTTC.

V usage is TRBV20-1 and J usage is TRBJ2-7, with 10 bases aligning to TRBD1. This CDR3 is built from 14 residues. CDR1 and CDR2 from the germline V gene are DFQATT and SNEGSKA (reference sequence). J gave up 2 bases and V 5 bases, and 6 bases lay outside the gene matches. The CDR3 loop reads CSADRGQGTYEQYF. CDR3 sequence (DNA): TGCAGTGCTGACCGGGGACAGGGGACCTACGAGCAGTACTTC.

This rearrangement joins TRBV12-3 or TRBV12-4 to TRBJ2-3; no clear D. Trimming removed 5 bases from V and 6 bases from J, with 6 bases in between. The CDR3 sequence is 11 residues long. The CDR3 bases are TGTGCCAGCAGTGTAGGGGATACGCAGTATTTT. Translated: CASSVGDTQYF.

This clonotype was found many times. V and J are TRBV7-2 and TRBJ1-5; TRBD1 is a possible D gene (5 bases). CDR3 length: 17 residues. The V gene lost 2 bases and the J gene lost 1 base, with 15 bases spanning the gap. Germline assignment: CDR1 SGHTA and CDR2 FQGNSA. The CDR3 spells CASSLIAGGSSNQPQHF. Written as DNA, the CDR3 is TGTGCCAGCAGCTTAATAGCTGGGGGGTCCAGCAATCAGCCCCAGCATTTT.

As regards this clonotype: A much larger clonotype is one base distant, so this may be a read error. CDR3 in DNA: TGTGCCAGCAGTTATCCGGGACACAACAATAAGCAGTTCTTC. Translating gives CASSYPGHNNKQFF. This chain joins TRBV28 and TRBJ2-1; D may be TRBD1 (6 bases). This CDR3 region has 14 residues. Germline V gene data show CDR1 as MDHEN and CDR2 as SYDVKM.

The genes are TRBV24-1 and TRBJ2-5; 7 bases fit TRBD1. The CDR3 contains 14 residues. Trimming cost V 5 bases and J 2 bases; bases outside gene matches: 4. The germline V gene has CDR1 KGHDR and CDR2 SFDVKD. CDR3 region: CATSAPGGQETQYF. The CDR3 coding sequence is TGTGCCACCAGTGCACCAGGGGGACAAGAGACCCAGTACTTC.

The chain joins TRBV15 to TRBJ2-7; D not certain. The CDR3 is made up of 15 amino acids. From germline, CDR1 is LNHNV and CDR2 YYDKDF (reference sequence). The V end lost 4 bases, the J end lost 4 bases, and 17 bases lay between the germline ends. This CDR3 reads CATSTRHSSPYEQYF. As DNA, the CDR3 is TGTGCCACCAGCACCCGACATTCGTCGCCTTACGAGCAGTACTTC.

Remarks on this clonotype: The junction does not match germline at one end; this may be a read error. The CDR3 protein is CASTLSSGNTRYF. The CDR3 DNA is TGTGCCAGCACCCTGAGCTCTGGAAACACCAGATATTTT. This chain links TRBV12-3 or TRBV12-4 with TRBJ1-3, with D unresolved. This CDR3 is built from 13 residues.

This clonotype was observed a few times. The rearrangement links TRBV2 to TRBJ2-5; D could derive from TRBD1 or TRBD2 (5 bases each). Germline CDR1 reads SNHLY; CDR2 reads FYNNEI. The CDR3 sequence is 14 residues long. Trimming shortened V by 4 bases and J by 1 base, and 10 bases separated the two germline ends. This chain's CDR3 is CASSVWGTQETQYF. The CDR3 nucleotides read TGTGCCAGCAGTGTTTGGGGGACCCAAGAGACCCAGTACTTC.

Comment on this clonotype: An end of the junction does not agree with germline; a read error may underlie this. The genes are TRBV6-1 and TRBJ2-1; possible D gene TRBD2, 5 bases. Germline V lookup: CDR1 MNHNS, CDR2 SASEGT. This CDR3 is 15 amino acids long. Here the CDR3 reads CASIEAKRSNNEQFF. The DNA of the CDR3 is TGTGCCAGCATTGAAGCTAAGCGGTCAAACAATGAGCAGTTCTTC.